This TCR beta chain was captured by sequencing in a study of blood T cell repertoires in COVID-19. Study overall: PBMCs, B-cell-depleted T cells, or T cells were the source of the cDNA or gDNA that made up the material.

Germline values: CDR1 GTSNPN, CDR2 SVGIG (reference sequence). The J segment lost 8 bases and the V segment lost 3 bases, leaving 9 bases of the junction unmatched. This CDR3 region has 13 residues. Sequencing was performed with immunoSEQ multiplex PCR; in TCRdb, only in-frame clones are kept and a portion is missing. The sample consists of fewer than 250,000 clones, 83% of them appearing once. Sample: peripheral blood. The chain carries TRBV30 and TRBJ1-2; TRBD1 agrees at 7 bases. This clonotype originated in a human donor in a cohort sampled during active COVID-19. The chain's CDR3 is CAWRGGRAWGYTF. For the CDR3, the DNA is TGTGCCTGGAGAGGGGGCAGGGCCTGGGGCTACACCTTC.